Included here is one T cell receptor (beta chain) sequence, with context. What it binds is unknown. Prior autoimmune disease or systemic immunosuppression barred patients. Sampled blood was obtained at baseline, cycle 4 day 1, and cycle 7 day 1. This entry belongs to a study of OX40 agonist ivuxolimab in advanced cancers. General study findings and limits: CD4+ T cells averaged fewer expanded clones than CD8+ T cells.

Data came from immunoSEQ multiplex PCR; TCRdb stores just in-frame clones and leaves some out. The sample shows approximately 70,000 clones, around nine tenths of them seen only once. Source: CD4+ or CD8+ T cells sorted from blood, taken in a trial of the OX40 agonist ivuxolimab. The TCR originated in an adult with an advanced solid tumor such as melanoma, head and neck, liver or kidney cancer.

DNA for the CDR3: TGCAGCGTTTCGACCGGGACAAACTATGGCTACACCTTC. It yields the protein CSVSTGTNYGYTF. This rearrangement joins TRBV29-1 to TRBJ1-2; possible D gene TRBD1, 6 bases. The germline gives CDR1 SQVTM, CDR2 ANQGSEA. The CDR3 has 13 residues. V gave up 5 bases and J gave up 2 bases, with 12 bases separating them.